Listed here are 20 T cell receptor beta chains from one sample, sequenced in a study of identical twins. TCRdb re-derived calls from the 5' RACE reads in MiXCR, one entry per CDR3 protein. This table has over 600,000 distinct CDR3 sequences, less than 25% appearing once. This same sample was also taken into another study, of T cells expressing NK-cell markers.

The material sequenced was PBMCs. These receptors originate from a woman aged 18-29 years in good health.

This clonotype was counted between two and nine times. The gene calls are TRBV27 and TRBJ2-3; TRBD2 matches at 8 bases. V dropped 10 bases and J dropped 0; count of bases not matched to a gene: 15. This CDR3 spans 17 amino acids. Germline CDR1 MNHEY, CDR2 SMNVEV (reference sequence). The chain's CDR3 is CATDGREYISSTDTQYF. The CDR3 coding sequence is TGTGCCACCGACGGGAGGGAGTATATTTCTAGCACAGATACGCAGTATTTT.

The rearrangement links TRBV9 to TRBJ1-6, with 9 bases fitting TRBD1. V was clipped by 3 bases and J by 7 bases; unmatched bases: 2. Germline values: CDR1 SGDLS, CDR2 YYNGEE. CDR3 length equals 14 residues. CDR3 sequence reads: CASSAGTGNSPLHF. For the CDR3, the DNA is TGTGCCAGCAGCGCCGGGACAGGGAATTCACCCCTCCACTTT.

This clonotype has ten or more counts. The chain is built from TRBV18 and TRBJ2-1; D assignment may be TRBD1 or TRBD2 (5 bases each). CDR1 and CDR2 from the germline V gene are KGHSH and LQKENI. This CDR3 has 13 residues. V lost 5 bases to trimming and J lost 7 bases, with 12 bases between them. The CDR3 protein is CASSVGARNEQFF. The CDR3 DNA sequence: TGTGCCAGCTCAGTCGGGGCGAGGAATGAGCAGTTCTTC.

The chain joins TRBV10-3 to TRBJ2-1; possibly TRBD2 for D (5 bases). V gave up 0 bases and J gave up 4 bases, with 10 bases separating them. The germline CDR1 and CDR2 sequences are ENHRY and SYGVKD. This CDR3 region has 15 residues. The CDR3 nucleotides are TGTGCCATCAGTGAGTCGATAAGCGGTTACAATGAGCAGTTCTTC. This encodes CAISESISGYNEQFF.

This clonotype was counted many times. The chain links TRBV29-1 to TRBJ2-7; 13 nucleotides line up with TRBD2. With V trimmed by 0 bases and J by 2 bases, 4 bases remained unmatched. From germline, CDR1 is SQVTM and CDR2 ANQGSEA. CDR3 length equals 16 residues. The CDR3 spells CSVEDLGTSGTYEQYF. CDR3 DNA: TGCAGCGTTGAAGATCTTGGGACTAGCGGGACCTACGAGCAGTACTTC.

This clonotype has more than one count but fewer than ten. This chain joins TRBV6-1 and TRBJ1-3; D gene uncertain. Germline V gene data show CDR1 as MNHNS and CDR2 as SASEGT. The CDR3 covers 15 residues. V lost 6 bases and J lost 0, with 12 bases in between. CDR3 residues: CASRLTDISGNTIYF. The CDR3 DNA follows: TGTGCCAGCAGGCTGACCGACATCTCTGGAAACACCATATATTTT.

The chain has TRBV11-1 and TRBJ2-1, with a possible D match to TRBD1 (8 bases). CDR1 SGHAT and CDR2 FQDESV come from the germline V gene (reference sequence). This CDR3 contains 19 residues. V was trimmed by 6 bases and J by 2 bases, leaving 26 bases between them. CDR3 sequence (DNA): TGTGCCAGCAGTCCTCCGGGACAGGACTCGGGAGGACCCTACAATGAGCAGTTCTTC. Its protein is CASSPPGQDSGGPYNEQFF.

DNA of the CDR3: TGTGCCAGCAGTGGACTAGCGGGAGTTGACGAGCAGTACTTC. It specifies CASSGLAGVDEQYF. The chain uses TRBV6-1 and TRBJ2-7, with TRBD2 matching over 12 bases. V was clipped by 4 bases and J by 5 bases; unmatched bases: 3. CDR3 size: 14 residues. Germline CDR1 reads MNHNS; CDR2 reads SASEGT.

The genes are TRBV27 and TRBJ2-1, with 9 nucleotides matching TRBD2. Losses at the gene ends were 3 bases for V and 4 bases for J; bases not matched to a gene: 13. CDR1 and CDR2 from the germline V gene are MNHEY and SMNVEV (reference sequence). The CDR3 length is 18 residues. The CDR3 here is CASSFRGPLAGVYNEQFF. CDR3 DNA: TGTGCCAGCAGTTTCCGGGGCCCGTTAGCGGGGGTTTACAATGAGCAGTTCTTC.

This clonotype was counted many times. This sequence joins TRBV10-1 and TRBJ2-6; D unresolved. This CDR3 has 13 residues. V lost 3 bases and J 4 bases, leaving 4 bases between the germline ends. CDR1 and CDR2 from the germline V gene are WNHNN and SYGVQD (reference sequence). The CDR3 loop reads CASSENGANVLTF. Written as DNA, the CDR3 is TGCGCCAGCAGTGAAAACGGGGCCAACGTCCTGACTTTC.

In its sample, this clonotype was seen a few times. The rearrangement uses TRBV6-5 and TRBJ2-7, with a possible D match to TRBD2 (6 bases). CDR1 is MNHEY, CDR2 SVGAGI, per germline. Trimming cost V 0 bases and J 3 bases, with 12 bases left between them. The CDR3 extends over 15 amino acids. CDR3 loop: CASSYSDVGGYEQYF. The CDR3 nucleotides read TGTGCCAGCAGTTACTCTGATGTGGGGGGCTACGAGCAGTACTTC.

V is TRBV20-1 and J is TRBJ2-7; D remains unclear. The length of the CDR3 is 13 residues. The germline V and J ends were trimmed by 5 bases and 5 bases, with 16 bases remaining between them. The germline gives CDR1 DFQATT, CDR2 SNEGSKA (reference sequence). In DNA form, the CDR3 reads TGCAGTGCTGCCCCCCCAGGTTCCCACGAGCAGTACTTC. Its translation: CSAAPPGSHEQYF.

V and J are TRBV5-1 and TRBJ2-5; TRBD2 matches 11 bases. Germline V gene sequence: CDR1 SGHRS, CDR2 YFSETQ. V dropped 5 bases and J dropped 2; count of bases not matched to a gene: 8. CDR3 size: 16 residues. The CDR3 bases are TGCGCCAGCAGTGACCCTAGCGGGGGGATGCAAGAGACCCAGTACTTC. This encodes CASSDPSGGMQETQYF.

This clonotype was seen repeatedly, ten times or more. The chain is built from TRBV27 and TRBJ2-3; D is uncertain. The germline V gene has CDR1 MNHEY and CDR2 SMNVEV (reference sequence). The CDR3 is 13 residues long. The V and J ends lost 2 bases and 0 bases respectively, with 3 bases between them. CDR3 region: CASSLLSTDTQYF. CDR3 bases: TGTGCCAGCAGTTTACTCAGCACAGATACGCAGTATTTT.

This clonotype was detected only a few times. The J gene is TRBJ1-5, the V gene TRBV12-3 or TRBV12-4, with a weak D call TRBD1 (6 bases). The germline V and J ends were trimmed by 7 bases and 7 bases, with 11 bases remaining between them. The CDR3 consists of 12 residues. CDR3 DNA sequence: TGTGCCAGCAAAACAGGGTTCCAGCCCCAGCATTTT. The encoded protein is CASKTGFQPQHF.

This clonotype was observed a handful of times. The CDR3 sequence is CASTDSPYEQYF. As DNA, the CDR3 is TGTGCCAGCACCGACAGTCCCTACGAGCAGTACTTC. The chain joins TRBV6-2 or TRBV6-3 to TRBJ2-7, with D maybe TRBD1 (5 bases). Germline values: CDR1 MNHEY, CDR2 SVGEGT. Trimming removed 7 bases at V and 2 bases at J, with 9 bases between. CDR3 length: 12 residues.

The CDR3 loop is CATSDPSQETQYF. CDR3 DNA: TGTGCCACCAGTGATCCATCTCAAGAGACCCAGTACTTC. The gene calls are TRBV24-1 and TRBJ2-5, with no clear D. The CDR3 totals 13 residues. CDR1 is KGHDR and CDR2 is SFDVKD in the germline V gene. Trimming removed 3 bases at V and 2 bases at J, with 6 bases between.

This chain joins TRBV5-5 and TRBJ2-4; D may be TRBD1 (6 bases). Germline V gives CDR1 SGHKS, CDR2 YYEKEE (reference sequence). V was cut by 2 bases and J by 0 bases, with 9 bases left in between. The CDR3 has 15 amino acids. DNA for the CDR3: TGTGCCAGCAGCTTAGGACAGAGAGCCAAAAACATTCAGTACTTC. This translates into CASSLGQRAKNIQYF.

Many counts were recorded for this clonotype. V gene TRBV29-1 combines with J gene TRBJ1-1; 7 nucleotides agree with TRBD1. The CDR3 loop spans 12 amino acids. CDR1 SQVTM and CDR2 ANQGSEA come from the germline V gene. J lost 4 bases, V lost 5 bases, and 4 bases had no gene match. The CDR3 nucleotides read TGCAGCGTTTGGGGACAGCGCACTGAAGCTTTCTTT. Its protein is CSVWGQRTEAFF.

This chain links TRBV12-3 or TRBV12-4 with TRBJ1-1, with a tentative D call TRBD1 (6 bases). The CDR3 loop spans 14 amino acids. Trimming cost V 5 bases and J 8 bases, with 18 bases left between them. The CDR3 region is CASSLGGSLKEAFF. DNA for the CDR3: TGTGCCAGCAGTCTCGGGGGCAGCCTGAAGGAAGCTTTCTTT.